This note documents a single T cell receptor (beta chain) sequence. With a J-beta primer mix and a sample-barcoded 5' primer, a second PCR ran 7 to 11 cycles. From the 5' RACE reads, TCRdb called clonotypes with MiXCR, one entry per CDR3 protein. The table records around 800,000 distinct CDR3 sequences, roughly 24% of them present only once. Trimming at V came to 7 bases and at J to 5 bases, leaving 7 bases not matched to a gene. The CDR3 runs to 13 residues. Germline V gene lookup returns CDR1 MNHEY and CDR2 SMNVEV (reference sequence). The data stem from a study of blood T cells in healthy people across ages. The data also belong to a second study, concerning T cells of mothers and their children. As reported in that work: Primer M1S, used in the second PCR, introduced sample barcodes and 2-4 random nucleotides.

Specimen: blood. The chain couples TRBV27 to TRBJ2-5; 7 positions agree with TRBD2. The TCR comes from a boy between 10 and 17 years old in good health. As DNA, the CDR3 is TGTGCCAGCACGACGAGGCGGGGGGAGACCCAGTACTTC. This translates into CASTTRRGETQYF.